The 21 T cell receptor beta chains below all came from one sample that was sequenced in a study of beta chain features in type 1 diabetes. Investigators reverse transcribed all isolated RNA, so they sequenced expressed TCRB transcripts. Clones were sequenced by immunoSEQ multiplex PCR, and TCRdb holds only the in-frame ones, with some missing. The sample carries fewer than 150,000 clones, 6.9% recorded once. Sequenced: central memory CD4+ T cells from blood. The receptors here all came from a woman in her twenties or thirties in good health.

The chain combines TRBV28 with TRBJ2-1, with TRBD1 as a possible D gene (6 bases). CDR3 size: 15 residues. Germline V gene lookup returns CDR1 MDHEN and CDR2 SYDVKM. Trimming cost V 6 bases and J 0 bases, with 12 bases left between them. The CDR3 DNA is TGTGCCAGCAGCCTAGACAGGATCTCCTACAATGAGCAGTTCTTC. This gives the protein CASSLDRISYNEQFF.

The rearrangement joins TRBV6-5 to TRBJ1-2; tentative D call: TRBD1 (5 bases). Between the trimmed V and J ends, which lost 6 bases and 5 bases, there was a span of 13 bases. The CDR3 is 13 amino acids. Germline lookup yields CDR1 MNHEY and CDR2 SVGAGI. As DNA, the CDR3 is TGTGCCAGCAGCCTCAGGGATGAATATGGCTACACCTTC. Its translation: CASSLRDEYGYTF.

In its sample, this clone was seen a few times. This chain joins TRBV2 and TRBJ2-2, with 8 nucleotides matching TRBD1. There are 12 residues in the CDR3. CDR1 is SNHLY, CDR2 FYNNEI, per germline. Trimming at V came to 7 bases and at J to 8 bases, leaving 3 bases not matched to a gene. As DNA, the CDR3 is TGTGCCAGCATGGACAGGGTGGGGGAGCTGTTTTTT. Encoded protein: CASMDRVGELFF. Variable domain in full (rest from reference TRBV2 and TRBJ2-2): EPEVTQTPSHQVTQMGQEVILRCVPISNHLYFYWYRQILGQKVEFLVSFYNNEISEKSEIFDDQFSVERPDGSNFTLKIRSTKLEDSAMYFCASMDRVGELFFGEGSRLTVL.

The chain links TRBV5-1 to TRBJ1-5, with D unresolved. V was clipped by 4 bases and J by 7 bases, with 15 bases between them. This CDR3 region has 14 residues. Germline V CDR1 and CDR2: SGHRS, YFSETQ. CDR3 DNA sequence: TGCGCCAGCAGCCCGACTGGTTCCTCCCAGCCCCAGCATTTT. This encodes CASSPTGSSQPQHF.

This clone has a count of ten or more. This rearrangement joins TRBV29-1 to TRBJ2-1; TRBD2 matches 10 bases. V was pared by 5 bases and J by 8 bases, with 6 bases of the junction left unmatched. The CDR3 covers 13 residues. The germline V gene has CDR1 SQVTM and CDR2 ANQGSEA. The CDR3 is CSVKAGGPDEQFF. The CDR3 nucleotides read TGCAGCGTTAAAGCGGGAGGGCCGGATGAGCAGTTCTTC.

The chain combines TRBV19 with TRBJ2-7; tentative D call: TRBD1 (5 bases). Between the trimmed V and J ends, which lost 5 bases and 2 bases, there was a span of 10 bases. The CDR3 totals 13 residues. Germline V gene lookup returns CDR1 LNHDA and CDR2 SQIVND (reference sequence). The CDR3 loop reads CASSAQGTYEQYF. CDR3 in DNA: TGTGCCAGTAGTGCGCAGGGAACCTACGAGCAGTACTTC. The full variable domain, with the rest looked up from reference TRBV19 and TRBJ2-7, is DGGITQSPKYLFRKEGQNVTLSCEQNLNHDAMYWYRQDPGQGLRLIYYSQIVNDFQKGDIAEGYSVSREKKESFPLTVTSAQKNPTAFYLCASSAQGTYEQYFGPGTRLTVT.

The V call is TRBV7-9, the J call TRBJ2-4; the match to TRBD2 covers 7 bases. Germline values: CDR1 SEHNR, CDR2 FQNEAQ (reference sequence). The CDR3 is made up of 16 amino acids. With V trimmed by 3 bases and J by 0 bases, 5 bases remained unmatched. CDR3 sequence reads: CASSFVTSRAKNIQYF. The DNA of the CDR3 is TGTGCCAGCAGCTTCGTGACTAGCCGAGCCAAAAACATTCAGTACTTC.

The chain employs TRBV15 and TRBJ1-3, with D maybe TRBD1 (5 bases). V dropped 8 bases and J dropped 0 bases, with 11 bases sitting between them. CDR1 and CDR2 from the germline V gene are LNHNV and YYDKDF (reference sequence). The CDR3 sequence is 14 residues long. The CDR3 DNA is TGTGCCACCGGGGGGGTGGACTCTGGAAACACCATATATTTT. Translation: CATGGVDSGNTIYF.

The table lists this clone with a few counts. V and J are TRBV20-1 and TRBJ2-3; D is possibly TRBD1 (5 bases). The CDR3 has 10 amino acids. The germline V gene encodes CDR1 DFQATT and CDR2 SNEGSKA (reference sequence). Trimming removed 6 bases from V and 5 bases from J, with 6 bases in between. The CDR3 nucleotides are TGCAGTGCCGGACAAGATACGCAGTATTTT. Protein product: CSAGQDTQYF.

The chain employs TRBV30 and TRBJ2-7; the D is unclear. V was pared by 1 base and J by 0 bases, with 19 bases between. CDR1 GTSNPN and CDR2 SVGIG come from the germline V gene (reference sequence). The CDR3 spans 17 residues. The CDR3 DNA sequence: TGTGCCTGGAGTGCCCTTCTACCTGCCGCCATCTCCTACGAGCAGTACTTC. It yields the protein CAWSALLPAAISYEQYF.

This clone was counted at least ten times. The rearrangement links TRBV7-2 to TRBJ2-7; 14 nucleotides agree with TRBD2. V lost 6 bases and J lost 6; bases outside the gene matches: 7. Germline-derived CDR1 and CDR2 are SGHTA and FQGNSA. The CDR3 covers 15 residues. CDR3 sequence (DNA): TGTGCCAGCAGGAATGCCGGGACTAGCGGGAGCGAGCAGTACTTC. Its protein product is CASRNAGTSGSEQYF. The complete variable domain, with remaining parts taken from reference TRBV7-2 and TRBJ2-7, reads GAGVSQSPSNKVTEKGKDVELRCDPISGHTALYWYRQSLGQGLEFLIYFQGNSAPDKSGLPSDRFSAERTGGSVSTLTIQRTQQEDSAVYLCASRNAGTSGSEQYFGPGTRLTVT.

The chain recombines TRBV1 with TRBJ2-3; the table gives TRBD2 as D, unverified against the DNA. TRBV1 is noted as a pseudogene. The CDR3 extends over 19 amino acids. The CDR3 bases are TGCACCAGCAGCCAACTGGGACTAGCGGGAGGGAAATACACAGATACGCAGTATTTT. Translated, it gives CTSSQLGLAGGKYTDTQYF.

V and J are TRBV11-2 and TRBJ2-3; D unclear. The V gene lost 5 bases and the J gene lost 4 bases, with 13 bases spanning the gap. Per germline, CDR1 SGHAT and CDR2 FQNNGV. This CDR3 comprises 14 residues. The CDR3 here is CASSPGTVADTQYF. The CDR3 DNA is TGTGCCAGCAGCCCGGGTACGGTGGCAGATACGCAGTATTTT.

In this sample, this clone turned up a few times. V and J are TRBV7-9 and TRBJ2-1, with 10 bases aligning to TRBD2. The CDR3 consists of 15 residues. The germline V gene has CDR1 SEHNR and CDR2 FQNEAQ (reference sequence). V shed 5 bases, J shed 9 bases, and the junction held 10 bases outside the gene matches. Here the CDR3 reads CASSLLGLAGVEQFF. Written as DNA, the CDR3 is TGTGCCAGCAGCCTTCTCGGGCTAGCGGGAGTTGAGCAGTTCTTC.

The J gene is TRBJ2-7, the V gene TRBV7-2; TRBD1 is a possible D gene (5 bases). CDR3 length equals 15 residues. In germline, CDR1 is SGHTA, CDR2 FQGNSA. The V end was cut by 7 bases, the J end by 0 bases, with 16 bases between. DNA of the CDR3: TGTGCCAGCACCCAAGGGGCTTGGAGCTCCTACGAGCAGTACTTC. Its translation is CASTQGAWSSYEQYF. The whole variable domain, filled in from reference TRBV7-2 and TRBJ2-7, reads GAGVSQSPSNKVTEKGKDVELRCDPISGHTALYWYRQSLGQGLEFLIYFQGNSAPDKSGLPSDRFSAERTGGSVSTLTIQRTQQEDSAVYLCASTQGAWSSYEQYFGPGTRLTVT.

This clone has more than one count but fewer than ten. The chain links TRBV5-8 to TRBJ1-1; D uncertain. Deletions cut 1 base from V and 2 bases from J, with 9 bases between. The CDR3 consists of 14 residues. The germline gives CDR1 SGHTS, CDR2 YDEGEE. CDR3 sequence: CASSLQQKNTEAFF. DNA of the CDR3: TGTGCCAGCAGCTTGCAACAGAAAAACACTGAAGCTTTCTTT.

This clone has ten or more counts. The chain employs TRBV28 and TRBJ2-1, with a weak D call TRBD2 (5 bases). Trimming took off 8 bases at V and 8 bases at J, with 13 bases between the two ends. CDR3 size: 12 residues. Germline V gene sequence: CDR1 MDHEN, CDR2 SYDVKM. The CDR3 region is CASLKLGDEQFF. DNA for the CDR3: TGTGCCAGCTTAAAACTCGGGGATGAGCAGTTCTTC.

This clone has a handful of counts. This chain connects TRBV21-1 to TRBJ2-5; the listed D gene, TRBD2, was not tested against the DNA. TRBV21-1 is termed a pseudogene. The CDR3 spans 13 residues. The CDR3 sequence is CASSTAGEETQYF. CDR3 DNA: TGTGCCAGCAGCACAGCGGGAGAGGAGACCCAGTACTTC.

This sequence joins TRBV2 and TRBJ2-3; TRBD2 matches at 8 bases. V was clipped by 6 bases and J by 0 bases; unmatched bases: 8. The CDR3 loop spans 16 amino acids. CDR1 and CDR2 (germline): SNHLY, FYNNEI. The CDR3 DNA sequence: TGTGCCAGCAGACTTACCGGGACTAGAAGCACAGATACGCAGTATTTT. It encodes CASRLTGTRSTDTQYF.

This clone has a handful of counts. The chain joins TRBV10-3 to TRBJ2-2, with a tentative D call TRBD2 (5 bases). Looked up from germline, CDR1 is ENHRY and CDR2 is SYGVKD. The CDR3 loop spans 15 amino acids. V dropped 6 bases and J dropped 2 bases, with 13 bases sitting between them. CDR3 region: CAIRRNEGNTGELFF. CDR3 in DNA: TGTGCCATCAGAAGAAATGAGGGTAACACCGGGGAGCTGTTTTTT.

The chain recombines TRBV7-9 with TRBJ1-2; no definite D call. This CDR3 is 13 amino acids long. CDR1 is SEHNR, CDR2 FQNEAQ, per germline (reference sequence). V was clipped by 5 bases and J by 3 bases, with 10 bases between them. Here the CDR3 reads CASSLAVDYGYTF. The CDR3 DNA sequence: TGTGCCAGCAGCCTGGCCGTTGACTATGGCTACACCTTC.